A single sample is the source of the 18 T cell receptor beta chains below, sequenced in a study of cytomegalovirus exposure and HLA in healthy donors. With 60 Vbeta and 13 Jbeta primers, the PCR was carried out. The protocol was immunoSEQ multiplex PCR, while the TCRdb copy is restricted to in-frame clones and leaves out a portion. This table holds under 150,000 clones, approximately 8.9% found once. Sample: PBMCs. Receptors originate from a woman aged 40-49 years in good health and CMV-seropositive.

This rearrangement joins TRBV6-6 to TRBJ1-1; tentative D call: TRBD1 (6 bases). The CDR3 has 14 amino acids. V lost 7 bases and J lost 3, with 15 bases in between. Per germline, CDR1 MNHNY and CDR2 SVGAGI (reference sequence). In DNA form, the CDR3 reads TGTGCCAGCAAACCGGGGGGCAGGGACACTGAAGCTTTCTTT. Protein product: CASKPGGRDTEAFF.

In its sample, this clone was seen a few times. The chain couples TRBV5-8 to TRBJ2-3, with D tentatively TRBD2 (5 bases). Looked up from germline, CDR1 is SGHTS and CDR2 is YDEGEE. The CDR3 runs 12 residues. V was clipped by 4 bases and J by 6 bases, with 9 bases between them. The CDR3 DNA reads TGTGCCAGCAGCGGACTTGGGGATACGCAGTATTTT. This sequence encodes CASSGLGDTQYF.

This clone came up a few times. The chain joins TRBV6-5 to TRBJ2-1, with 9 bases lining up with TRBD2. V lost 6 bases to trimming and J lost 5 bases; unmatched junction nucleotides: 5. The CDR3 has 14 amino acids. Germline lookup yields CDR1 MNHEY and CDR2 SVGAGI. CDR3 coding DNA: TGTGCCAGCAGAGGTTTAGCGGGGGACAATGAGCAGTTCTTC. Encoded protein: CASRGLAGDNEQFF.

This clone was counted between two and nine times. The CDR3 is CASSGRADSPLHF. The CDR3 nucleotides read TGTGCCAGCAGTGGGAGGGCCGATTCACCCCTCCACTTT. The V call is TRBV2, the J call TRBJ1-6; D not certain. Trimming cost V 4 bases and J 8 bases, with 9 bases left between them. The CDR3 consists of 13 residues. Germline-derived CDR1 and CDR2 are SNHLY and FYNNEI.

Concerning this clone: One end of the junction fails to match germline, which may point to a read error. The chain is built from TRBV5-1 and TRBJ2-5, with a tentative D call TRBD2 (6 bases). Germline V CDR1 and CDR2: SGHRS, YFSETQ. The CDR3 sequence is 15 residues long. CDR3 sequence reads: CASSSGTARQEAQYF. The DNA for the CDR3 is TGCGCCAGCAGCTCCGGGACTGCACGACAAGAGGCCCAGTACTTC.

The rearrangement uses TRBV19 and TRBJ1-6; 7 bases fit TRBD1. The CDR3 has 15 residues. V lost 3 bases, J lost 11 bases, and 10 bases stayed unmatched. The germline CDR1 and CDR2 sequences are LNHDA and SQIVND (reference sequence). DNA of the CDR3: TGTGCCAGTAGTATTCTAGGGACAGCGAATCCACCCCTCCACTTT. Protein: CASSILGTANPPLHF.

This clone was counted only a few times. The genes are TRBV29-1 and TRBJ2-2, with 12 bases matching TRBD2. Germline lookup yields CDR1 SQVTM and CDR2 ANQGSEA. The CDR3 runs to 13 residues. J was trimmed by 8 bases and V by 7 bases; bases with no gene match: 5. In DNA, the CDR3 is TGCAGCGCCCGGACTAGCGGGGAAGGGGAGCTGTTTTTT. Translating it yields CSARTSGEGELFF.

The CDR3, as DNA: TGTGCCAGCAGCTTGTCAGCGGGGGGGCAAAATGAGCAGTTCTTC. Translating gives CASSLSAGGQNEQFF. The chain is built from TRBV5-4 and TRBJ2-1; 10 nucleotides match TRBD2. The CDR3 sequence is 15 residues long. V shed 1 base, J shed 7 bases, and the junction held 5 bases outside the gene matches. The germline V gene has CDR1 SGHNT and CDR2 YYREEE (reference sequence).

This clone was counted between two and nine times. The chain couples TRBV5-1 to TRBJ2-5, with TRBD1 matching 11 bases. The germline V gene encodes CDR1 SGHRS and CDR2 YFSETQ. This CDR3 has 16 amino acids. The ends lost 0 bases at V and 1 base at J; junction bases unmatched: 2. The CDR3: CASSLVGQGAQETQYF. Here the CDR3 DNA reads TGCGCCAGCAGCTTGGTAGGACAGGGGGCCCAAGAGACCCAGTACTTC.

V is TRBV5-1 and J is TRBJ1-4, with a tentative D call TRBD1 (6 bases). V gave up 1 base and J gave up 8 bases, with 15 bases separating them. The CDR3 has 15 amino acids. Germline CDR1 is SGHRS and CDR2 is YFSETQ. CDR3 DNA: TGCGCCAGCAGCTTGACAACAGGGAGGGAAGAAAAACTGTTTTTT. Translation gives CASSLTTGREEKLFF.

The gene calls are TRBV10-3 and TRBJ2-3, with a tentative D call TRBD2 (6 bases). CDR3 size: 15 residues. CDR1 is ENHRY and CDR2 is SYGVKD in the germline V gene. V lost 5 bases, J lost 0 bases, and 12 bases lay in between. CDR3 bases: TGTGCCATCAGTCGGTCCGGAGGGAGCACAGATACGCAGTATTTT. Its protein product is CAISRSGGSTDTQYF.

This clone occurred a few times. This sequence joins TRBV7-9 and TRBJ2-3, with 8 bases identical to TRBD1. CDR3 length equals 13 residues. Germline V CDR1 and CDR2: SEHNR, FQNEAQ (reference sequence). J was trimmed by 7 bases and V by 5 bases; bases with no gene match: 5. The CDR3 loop is CASSIQGAYTQYF. As DNA, the CDR3 is TGTGCCAGCAGCATCCAGGGGGCTTATACGCAGTATTTT.

This clone was counted a few times. The V and J genes are TRBV7-9 and TRBJ1-1; 12 bases map to TRBD1. CDR3 length: 17 residues. Germline loops: CDR1 SEHNR, CDR2 FQNEAQ (reference sequence). Trimming cost V 6 bases and J 3 bases; bases outside gene matches: 11. The CDR3 reads CASREGQGALRDTEAFF. The DNA for the CDR3 is TGTGCCAGCAGGGAGGGACAGGGGGCGTTACGGGACACTGAAGCTTTCTTT.

This clone was seen a handful of times. The chain couples TRBV6-5 to TRBJ2-7; 9 bases match TRBD1. Losses at the gene ends were 6 bases for V and 6 bases for J; bases not matched to a gene: 12. CDR1 and CDR2 (germline): MNHEY, SVGAGI. The CDR3 totals 15 residues. CDR3 residues: CASREPGQGLAEQYF. CDR3 in DNA: TGTGCCAGCAGGGAGCCGGGACAGGGATTGGCCGAGCAGTACTTC.

This chain joins TRBV6-1 and TRBJ2-7; 7 bases agree with TRBD1. This CDR3 spans 16 amino acids. After removal of 2 bases from V and 2 bases from J, the junction contained 9 bases not matched to a gene. Germline assignment: CDR1 MNHNS and CDR2 SASEGT. In nucleotides, the CDR3 is TGTGCCAGCAGTGAACCCGGGACAGTAGTAGCCTACGAGCAGTACTTC. Its protein product is CASSEPGTVVAYEQYF.

Only a few counts were recorded for this clone. The chain carries TRBV11-3 and TRBJ1-6, with D perhaps TRBD1 (6 bases). V dropped 1 base and J dropped 9 bases, with 10 bases sitting between them. CDR1 and CDR2 from the germline V gene are SGHNT and YENEEA. The CDR3 contains 14 residues. The CDR3 protein is CASSLVRGTSPLHF. CDR3 coding DNA: TGTGCCAGCAGCTTAGTCAGGGGAACTTCACCCCTCCACTTT.

This clone occurred a few times. This chain links TRBV14 with TRBJ1-3, with D perhaps TRBD1 (5 bases). Germline V gene sequence: CDR1 SGHDN, CDR2 FVKESK. The ends were cut back, 1 base at V and 2 bases at J, with 12 bases in the middle. The CDR3 loop spans 16 amino acids. The CDR3 DNA reads as TGTGCCAGCAGCCAAGTCGCCGGGGGGGCTGGAAACACCATATATTTT. This gives the protein CASSQVAGGAGNTIYF. The variable domain in full, completed from reference TRBV14 and TRBJ1-3, reads EAGVTQFPSHSVIEKGQTVTLRCDPISGHDNLYWYRRVMGKEIKFLLHFVKESKQDESGMPNNRFLAERTGGTYSTLKVQPAELEDSGVYFCASSQVAGGAGNTIYFGEGSWLTVV.

This chain links TRBV15 with TRBJ1-6, with 9 positions matching TRBD1. This CDR3 is built from 16 residues. CDR1 LNHNV and CDR2 YYDKDF come from the germline V gene (reference sequence). V dropped 0 bases and J dropped 7; count of bases not matched to a gene: 4. CDR3 sequence (DNA): TGTGCCACCAGCAGAGACCTGGGACAGGGAAATTCACCCCTCCACTTT. Protein: CATSRDLGQGNSPLHF.